This T cell receptor (beta chain) was recorded in a study of blood T cell repertoires in COVID-19. Study details: Acute and convalescent COVID-19 samples came from the United States, Italy and Spain. The cDNA or gDNA used as material had been derived from T cells, B-cell-depleted T cells, or PBMCs.

The data were produced by immunoSEQ multiplex PCR, yet TCRdb's version contains in-frame clones alone and is incomplete. This sample has around 200,000 clones, with roughly nine tenths found just once. Germline V CDR1 and CDR2: LNHDA, SQIVND (reference sequence). V lost 3 bases, J lost 2 bases, and 16 bases lay in between. CDR3 length: 16 residues. The V and J genes are TRBV19 and TRBJ1-2; tentative D call: TRBD1 (5 bases). The clonotype was recovered from a man in his 70s with active or convalescent COVID-19. Material: peripheral blood. CDR3 nucleotide sequence: TGTGCCAGTAGTATCCCTGGGGGGATTTCCAACTATGGCTACACCTTC. Protein sequence: CASSIPGGISNYGYTF.